This T cell receptor beta chain is drawn from a study of blood T cell repertoires in COVID-19. The assay was immunoSEQ multiplex PCR, and TCRdb's table has in-frame clones only and misses some. The sample shows approximately 320,000 clones, just under 90% of them seen only once. Germline V gene sequence: CDR1 SEHNR, CDR2 FQNEAQ (reference sequence). The CDR3 has 17 amino acids. V dropped 0 bases and J dropped 8; count of bases not matched to a gene: 12. The specimen sequenced was peripheral blood. The rearrangement links TRBV7-9 to TRBJ2-3; TRBD1 aligns across 9 bases. The sequence came from a woman younger than 45 with COVID-19, enrolled during active disease. The CDR3 DNA follows: TGTGCCAGCAGCTTAGCGCTAATCGGGACAGGGAAAGGTACGCAGTATTTT. It specifies CASSLALIGTGKGTQYF. Using reference TRBV7-9 and TRBJ2-3 for the parts outside the CDR3, the full variable domain is DTGVSQNPRHKITKRGQNVTFRCDPISEHNRLYWYRQTLGQGPEFLTYFQNEAQLEKSRLLSDRFSAERPKGSFSTLEIQRTEQGDSAMYLCASSLALIGTGKGTQYFGPGTRLTVL.